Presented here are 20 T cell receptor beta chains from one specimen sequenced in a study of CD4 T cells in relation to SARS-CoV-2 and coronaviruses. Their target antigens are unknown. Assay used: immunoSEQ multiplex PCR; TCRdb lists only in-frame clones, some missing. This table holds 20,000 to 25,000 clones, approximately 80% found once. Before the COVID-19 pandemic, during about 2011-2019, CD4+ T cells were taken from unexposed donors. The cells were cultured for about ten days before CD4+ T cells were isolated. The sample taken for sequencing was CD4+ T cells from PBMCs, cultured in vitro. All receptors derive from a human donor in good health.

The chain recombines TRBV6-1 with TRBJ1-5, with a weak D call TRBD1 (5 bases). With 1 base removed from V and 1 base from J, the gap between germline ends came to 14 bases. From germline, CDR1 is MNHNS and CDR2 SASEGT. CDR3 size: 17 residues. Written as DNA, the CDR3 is TGTGCCAGCAGTGAAGGCCGGGGGGGAAAGAGCAATCAGCCCCAGCATTTT. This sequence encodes CASSEGRGGKSNQPQHF.

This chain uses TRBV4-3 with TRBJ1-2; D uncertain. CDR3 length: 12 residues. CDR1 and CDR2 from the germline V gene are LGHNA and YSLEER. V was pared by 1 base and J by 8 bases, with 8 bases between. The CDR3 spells CASSQGTLGYTF. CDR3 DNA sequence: TGCGCCAGCAGCCAAGGTACACTGGGCTACACCTTC.

In nucleotides, the CDR3 is TGTGCCAGTAGTGACGCCTCTGGGGCCAACGTCCTGACTTTC. Translation: CASSDASGANVLTF. The rearrangement uses TRBV19 and TRBJ2-6; D gene uncertain. Germline loops: CDR1 LNHDA, CDR2 SQIVND (reference sequence). V was cut by 5 bases and J by 0 bases, with 5 bases left in between. This CDR3 is built from 14 residues.

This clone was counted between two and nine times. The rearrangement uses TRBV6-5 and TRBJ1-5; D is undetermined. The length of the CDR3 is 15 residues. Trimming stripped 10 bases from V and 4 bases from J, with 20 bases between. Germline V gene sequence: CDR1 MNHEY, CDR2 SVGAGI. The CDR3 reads CATTPLWGVNQPQHF. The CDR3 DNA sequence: TGTGCCACAACTCCGCTATGGGGTGTTAATCAGCCCCAGCATTTT.

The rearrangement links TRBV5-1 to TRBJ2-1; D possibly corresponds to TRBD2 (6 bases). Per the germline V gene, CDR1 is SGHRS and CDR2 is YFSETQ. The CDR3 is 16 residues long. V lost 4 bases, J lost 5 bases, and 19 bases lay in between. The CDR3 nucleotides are TGCGCCAGCAGCCAGTTACTAGCTACGATAGACAATGAGCAGTTCTTC. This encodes CASSQLLATIDNEQFF.

Written as DNA, the CDR3 is TGTGCCAGCAGCCCCGGGAGCGACAGGGTGGGTGGAAACACCATATATTTT. This gives the protein CASSPGSDRVGGNTIYF. This chain connects TRBV7-9 to TRBJ1-3; 7 bases are shared with TRBD1. V lost 5 bases, J lost 3 bases, and 13 bases stayed unmatched. The CDR3 length is 17 residues. Germline V gene sequence: CDR1 SEHNR, CDR2 FQNEAQ (reference sequence).

The CDR3 here is CASSPGTYSGNTIYF. The CDR3 DNA reads as TGTGCCAGCAGCCCAGGGACCTACTCTGGAAACACCATATATTTT. The chain has TRBV7-2 and TRBJ1-3; D perhaps matches TRBD1 (5 bases). CDR1 and CDR2 from the germline V gene are SGHTA and FQGNSA. The ends were cut back, 5 bases at V and 0 bases at J, with 11 bases in the middle. The length of the CDR3 is 15 residues.

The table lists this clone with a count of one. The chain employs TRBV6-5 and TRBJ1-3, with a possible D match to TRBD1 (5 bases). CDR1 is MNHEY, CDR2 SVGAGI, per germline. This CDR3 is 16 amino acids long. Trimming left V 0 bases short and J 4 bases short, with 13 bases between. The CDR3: CASSYSTAGRGNTIYF. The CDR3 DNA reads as TGTGCCAGCAGTTACTCGACGGCAGGGCGAGGAAACACCATATATTTT.

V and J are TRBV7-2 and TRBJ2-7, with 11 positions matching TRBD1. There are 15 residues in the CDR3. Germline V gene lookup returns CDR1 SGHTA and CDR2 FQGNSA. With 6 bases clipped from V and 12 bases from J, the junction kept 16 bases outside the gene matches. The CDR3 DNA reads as TGTGCCAGCAGTTCCACAGGACAGGGGGCGGAGGAGGGGTACTTC. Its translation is CASSSTGQGAEEGYF.

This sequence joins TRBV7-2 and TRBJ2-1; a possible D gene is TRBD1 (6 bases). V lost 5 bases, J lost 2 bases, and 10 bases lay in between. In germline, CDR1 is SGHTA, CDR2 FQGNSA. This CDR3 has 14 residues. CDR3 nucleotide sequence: TGTGCCAGCAGCGCAGGGGTCCCCTACAATGAGCAGTTCTTC. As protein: CASSAGVPYNEQFF.

The chain's CDR3 is CASSPNRPPYEQYF. In nucleotides, the CDR3 is TGTGCCAGCAGCCCAAACAGGCCCCCCTACGAGCAGTACTTC. The chain carries TRBV7-2 and TRBJ2-7; possibly TRBD1 for D (5 bases). Germline loops: CDR1 SGHTA, CDR2 FQGNSA. V dropped 5 bases and J dropped 2 bases, with 13 bases sitting between them. CDR3 length: 14 residues. The full variable domain, completed using reference TRBV7-2 and TRBJ2-7, is GAGVSQSPSNKVTEKGKDVELRCDPISGHTALYWYRQSLGQGLEFLIYFQGNSAPDKSGLPSDRFSAERTGGSVSTLTIQRTQQEDSAVYLCASSPNRPPYEQYFGPGTRLTVT.

CDR3 in amino acids: CAISELGGASNEKLFF. The DNA of the CDR3 is TGTGCCATCAGTGAGCTCGGGGGGGCGTCTAATGAAAAACTGTTTTTT. This rearrangement joins TRBV10-3 to TRBJ1-4; tentatively, D is TRBD1 (6 bases). Trimming took 2 bases from V and 3 from J, leaving 13 bases between them. CDR1 is ENHRY, CDR2 SYGVKD, per germline. The CDR3 sequence is 16 residues long.

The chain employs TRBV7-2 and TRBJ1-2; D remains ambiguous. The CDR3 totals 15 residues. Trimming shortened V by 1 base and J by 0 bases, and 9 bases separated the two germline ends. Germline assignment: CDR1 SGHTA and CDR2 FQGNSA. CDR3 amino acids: CASSLGGGSNYGYTF. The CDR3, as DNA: TGTGCCAGCAGCTTAGGGGGAGGCTCTAACTATGGCTACACCTTC. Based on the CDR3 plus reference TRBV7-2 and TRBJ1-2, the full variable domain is GAGVSQSPSNKVTEKGKDVELRCDPISGHTALYWYRQSLGQGLEFLIYFQGNSAPDKSGLPSDRFSAERTGGSVSTLTIQRTQQEDSAVYLCASSLGGGSNYGYTFGSGTRLTVV.

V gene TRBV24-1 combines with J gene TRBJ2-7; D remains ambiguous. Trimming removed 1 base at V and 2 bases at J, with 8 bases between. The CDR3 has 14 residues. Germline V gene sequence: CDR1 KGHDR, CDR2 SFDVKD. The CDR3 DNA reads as TGTGCCACCAGTGATTTTGGCGGAGCCTACGAGCAGTACTTC. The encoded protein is CATSDFGGAYEQYF.

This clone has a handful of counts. The chain's CDR3 is CASSQDLGTSFTEAFF. Here the CDR3 DNA reads TGCGCCAGCAGCCAAGATCTCGGGACATCCTTCACTGAAGCTTTCTTT. V is TRBV4-3 and J is TRBJ1-1, with a possible D match to TRBD1 (6 bases). V lost 0 bases and J 4 bases, leaving 15 bases between the germline ends. CDR3 length: 16 amino acids. Germline V CDR1 and CDR2: LGHNA, YSLEER.

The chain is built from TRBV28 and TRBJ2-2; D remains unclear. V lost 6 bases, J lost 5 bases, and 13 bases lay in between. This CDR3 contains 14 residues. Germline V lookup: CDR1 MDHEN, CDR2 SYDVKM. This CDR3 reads CASRIDLGTGELFF. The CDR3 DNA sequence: TGTGCCAGCAGGATAGATCTCGGGACCGGGGAGCTGTTTTTT.

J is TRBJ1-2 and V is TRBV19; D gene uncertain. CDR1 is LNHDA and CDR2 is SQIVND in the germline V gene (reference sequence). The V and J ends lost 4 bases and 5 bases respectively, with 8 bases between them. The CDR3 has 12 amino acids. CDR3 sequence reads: CASSTSGYGYTF. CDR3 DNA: TGTGCCAGTAGTACTTCCGGGTATGGCTACACCTTC.

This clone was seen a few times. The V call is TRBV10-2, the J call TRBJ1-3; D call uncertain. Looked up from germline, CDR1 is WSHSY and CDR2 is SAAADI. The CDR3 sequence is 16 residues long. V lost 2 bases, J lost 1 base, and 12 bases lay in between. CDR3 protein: CASSEHFELSGNTIYF. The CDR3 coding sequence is TGCGCCAGCAGTGAGCACTTTGAGTTATCTGGAAACACCATATATTTT.

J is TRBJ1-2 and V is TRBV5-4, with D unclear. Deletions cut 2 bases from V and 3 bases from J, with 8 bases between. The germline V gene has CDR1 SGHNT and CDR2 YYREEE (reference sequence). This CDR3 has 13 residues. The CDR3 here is CASSFPGDYGYTF. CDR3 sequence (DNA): TGTGCCAGCAGCTTTCCGGGCGACTATGGCTACACCTTC.

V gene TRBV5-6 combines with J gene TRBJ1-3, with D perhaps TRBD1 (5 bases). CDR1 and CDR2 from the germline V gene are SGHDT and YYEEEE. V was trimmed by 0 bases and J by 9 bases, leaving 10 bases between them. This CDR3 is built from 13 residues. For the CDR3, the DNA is TGTGCCAGCAGCTTGGGAGGGGACGGCACCATATATTTT. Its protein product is CASSLGGDGTIYF.